The next 32 T cell receptor beta chains were all read from a single sample in a study of T cell responses to AZD1222 COVID-19 vaccine. The method was immunoSEQ multiplex PCR; TCRdb's version includes in-frame clones alone and lacks a portion of them. The data show approximately 130,000 clones, about 89% seen once. Source: peripheral blood, taken on day 0 of MenACWY control vaccination. These receptors were collected from an adult in good health.

This clone was counted only a few times. This chain joins TRBV14 and TRBJ2-2, with D hard to call. CDR3 size: 13 residues. Germline lookup yields CDR1 SGHDN and CDR2 FVKESK. V was trimmed by 4 bases and J by 8 bases, leaving 11 bases between them. CDR3 DNA sequence: TGTGCCAGCAGCCCAACTGATTGGGGGGAGCTGTTTTTT. Its translation is CASSPTDWGELFF.

J is TRBJ2-3 and V is TRBV11-2, with 7 bases lining up with TRBD2. The CDR3 covers 17 residues. Germline trimming cut 1 base from V and 0 bases from J; bases unmatched to any gene: 7. Germline lookup yields CDR1 SGHAT and CDR2 FQNNGV. CDR3 DNA: TGTGCCAGCAGCTTAGGGTGGGGTAGCGGGAGCACAGATACGCAGTATTTT. Translation gives CASSLGWGSGSTDTQYF.

V is TRBV29-1 and J is TRBJ2-1; D may be TRBD2 (5 bases). The CDR3 runs 12 residues. Germline V gene lookup returns CDR1 SQVTM and CDR2 ANQGSEA. The V gene lost 5 bases and the J gene lost 8 bases, with 13 bases spanning the gap. CDR3 region: CSVPGDGYEQFF. CDR3 DNA sequence: TGCAGCGTTCCCGGGGATGGGTATGAGCAGTTCTTC.

This rearrangement joins TRBV5-8 to TRBJ1-2; D gene uncertain. The V end was cut by 5 bases, the J end by 5 bases, with 16 bases between. Looked up from germline, CDR1 is SGHTS and CDR2 is YDEGEE. The CDR3 extends over 14 amino acids. CDR3 residues: CASSSGLPSYGYTF. In nucleotides, the CDR3 is TGTGCCAGCAGTTCCGGACTTCCGTCTTATGGCTACACCTTC.

The J gene is TRBJ2-7, the V gene TRBV7-2, with 10 bases matching TRBD2. Germline assignment: CDR1 SGHTA and CDR2 FQGNSA. CDR3 size: 15 residues. V lost 0 bases and J lost 5; bases outside the gene matches: 4. For the CDR3, the DNA is TGTGCCAGCAGCTTAGCAAGCGGGAGGGCGGACGAGCAGTACTTC. Its protein product is CASSLASGRADEQYF.

The chain uses TRBV5-1 and TRBJ1-2; TRBD1 matches 8 bases. The CDR3 contains 15 residues. V lost 2 bases, J lost 7 bases, and 10 bases stayed unmatched. Germline V gene sequence: CDR1 SGHRS, CDR2 YFSETQ. CDR3 protein: CASSFGAQGARGYTF. CDR3 coding DNA: TGCGCCAGCAGCTTCGGGGCCCAGGGGGCGCGTGGCTACACCTTC.

This chain connects TRBV5-4 to TRBJ1-1; 11 bases agree with TRBD1. The CDR3 runs to 15 residues. Germline V gives CDR1 SGHNT, CDR2 YYREEE (reference sequence). Trimming took 4 bases from V and 4 from J; bases not matched to a gene: 6. CDR3 nucleotides: TGTGCCAGCAGCGGGGCCGGGACAGGGGGCACTGAAGCTTTCTTT. The encoded protein is CASSGAGTGGTEAFF.

CDR3 amino acids: CASSTGSGNTEAFF. The CDR3 DNA reads TGTGCCAGCAGCACAGGGTCGGGGAACACTGAAGCTTTCTTT. The chain uses TRBV5-8 and TRBJ1-1; possibly TRBD1 for D (6 bases). The CDR3 is 14 amino acids. The germline V gene encodes CDR1 SGHTS and CDR2 YDEGEE. V lost 4 bases to trimming and J lost 1 base, with 11 bases between them.

V and J are TRBV28 and TRBJ1-5; maybe TRBD1 (5 bases). The V and J ends lost 3 bases and 7 bases respectively, with 16 bases between them. CDR3 length equals 15 residues. Germline V gives CDR1 MDHEN, CDR2 SYDVKM. The CDR3 sequence is CASSLGLDWGQPQHF. The CDR3 DNA follows: TGTGCCAGCAGTTTGGGGCTGGATTGGGGGCAGCCCCAGCATTTT.

This chain uses TRBV4-2 with TRBJ1-2, with D uncertain. Between the trimmed V and J ends, which lost 0 bases and 1 base, there was a span of 9 bases. There are 15 residues in the CDR3. Germline V lookup: CDR1 LGHNA, CDR2 YNFKEQ. For the CDR3, the DNA is TGTGCCAGCAGCCAAGATCCTAGGGATAACTATGGCTACACCTTC. Translation: CASSQDPRDNYGYTF.

The J gene is TRBJ1-2, the V gene TRBV29-1; 9 bases are a match to TRBD1. The germline V gene has CDR1 SQVTM and CDR2 ANQGSEA. Trimming at V came to 7 bases and at J to 7 bases, leaving 10 bases not matched to a gene. This CDR3 is built from 13 residues. CDR3 sequence: CSGQGQGSAGYTF. The CDR3 bases are TGCAGCGGGCAGGGACAGGGCAGCGCTGGCTACACCTTC.

The chain recombines TRBV19 with TRBJ2-1, with TRBD1 identical over 7 bases. V was pared by 1 base and J by 2 bases, with 2 bases of the junction left unmatched. The CDR3 covers 15 residues. Germline V gene data show CDR1 as LNHDA and CDR2 as SQIVND (reference sequence). CDR3 residues: CASSIVTGTYNEQFF. The CDR3, as DNA: TGTGCCAGTAGTATAGTGACAGGGACCTACAATGAGCAGTTCTTC.

The V call is TRBV6-4, the J call TRBJ2-3; TRBD2 agrees at 8 bases. Looked up from germline, CDR1 is MRHNA and CDR2 is SNTAGT. With V trimmed by 3 bases and J by 2 bases, 4 bases remained unmatched. CDR3 length equals 15 residues. The CDR3 sequence: CASSEKAGDTDTQYF. The CDR3 bases are TGTGCCAGCAGTGAAAAAGCGGGAGACACAGATACGCAGTATTTT.

The chain joins TRBV7-2 to TRBJ1-1; D gene unclear. V dropped 5 bases and J dropped 3 bases, with 10 bases sitting between them. From germline, CDR1 is SGHTA and CDR2 FQGNSA. There are 13 residues in the CDR3. CDR3 DNA: TGTGCCAGCAGCCAGTACTTGGACACTGAAGCTTTCTTT. This sequence encodes CASSQYLDTEAFF. Variable domain in full (rest from reference TRBV7-2 and TRBJ1-1): GAGVSQSPSNKVTEKGKDVELRCDPISGHTALYWYRQSLGQGLEFLIYFQGNSAPDKSGLPSDRFSAERTGGSVSTLTIQRTQQEDSAVYLCASSQYLDTEAFFGQGTRLTVV.

The chain links TRBV7-3 to TRBJ2-1, with D perhaps matching TRBD1 (6 bases). The germline V gene encodes CDR1 SGHTA and CDR2 FQGTGA. This CDR3 contains 15 residues. Trimming took off 1 base at V and 0 bases at J, with 7 bases between the two ends. In DNA form, the CDR3 reads TGTGCCAGCAGCTTAAAGACAGGCTCCTACAATGAGCAGTTCTTC. Translated, it gives CASSLKTGSYNEQFF.

V is TRBV12-3 or TRBV12-4 and J is TRBJ2-2; D gene unclear. The CDR3 is made up of 11 amino acids. With 3 bases removed from V and 7 bases from J, the gap between germline ends came to 3 bases. This CDR3 reads CASSFLGELFF. Written as DNA, the CDR3 is TGTGCCAGCAGTTTCCTCGGGGAGCTGTTTTTT.

The V gene is TRBV6-6, the J gene TRBJ1-5, with 8 bases matching TRBD1. CDR3 length: 15 residues. Per the germline V gene, CDR1 is MNHNY and CDR2 is SVGAGI (reference sequence). J gave up 7 bases and V 6 bases, and 11 bases lay outside the gene matches. This CDR3 is CASSRDLQGVQPQHF. The CDR3 bases are TGTGCCAGCAGCCGGGACCTACAGGGGGTGCAGCCCCAGCATTTT.

CDR3 in DNA: TGTGCCAGCAGCCAATTAAGGTTAGGTGGCTACACCTTC. Its translation: CASSQLRLGGYTF. The chain recombines TRBV14 with TRBJ1-2; D is unresolved. The CDR3 is made up of 13 amino acids. With 2 bases removed from V and 7 bases from J, the gap between germline ends came to 11 bases. CDR1 is SGHDN, CDR2 FVKESK, per germline.

V usage is TRBV5-1 and J usage is TRBJ2-5; TRBD2 matches at 7 bases. With V trimmed by 0 bases and J by 5 bases, 10 bases remained unmatched. The CDR3 has 16 amino acids. Germline loops: CDR1 SGHRS, CDR2 YFSETQ. The chain's CDR3 is CASSLDSGARRETQYF. As DNA, the CDR3 is TGCGCCAGCAGCTTGGACAGCGGGGCACGGAGGGAGACCCAGTACTTC.

The chain recombines TRBV10-3 with TRBJ1-6; D ambiguous. Germline V gene sequence: CDR1 ENHRY, CDR2 SYGVKD. CDR3 length equals 14 residues. The V end lost 8 bases, the J end lost 5 bases, and 13 bases lay between the germline ends. This CDR3 is CAISVQADNSPLHF. The CDR3 bases are TGTGCCATCTCCGTCCAGGCCGATAATTCACCCCTCCACTTT.

The J gene is TRBJ2-3, the V gene TRBV18, with D possibly TRBD2 on 5 matching bases. The germline V and J ends were trimmed by 3 bases and 6 bases, with 10 bases remaining between them. Germline loops: CDR1 KGHSH, CDR2 LQKENI. CDR3 size: 13 residues. CDR3 coding DNA: TGTGCCAGCTCACCGCCGGACTGGGATACGCAGTATTTT. Protein sequence: CASSPPDWDTQYF.

The chain employs TRBV5-4 and TRBJ1-2; unclear D gene. CDR3 size: 13 residues. Germline-derived CDR1 and CDR2 are SGHNT and YYREEE (reference sequence). The ends were cut back, 4 bases at V and 0 bases at J, with 7 bases in the middle. The DNA for the CDR3 is TGTGCCAGCAGCCTCCGGACTAACTATGGCTACACCTTC. Protein product: CASSLRTNYGYTF.

V is TRBV29-1 and J is TRBJ1-2; no definite D call. The CDR3 extends over 12 amino acids. Germline V gene data show CDR1 as SQVTM and CDR2 as ANQGSEA. Trimming removed 4 bases from V and 2 bases from J, with 8 bases in between. The CDR3 coding sequence is TGCAGCGTTGTGCAGGCGAACTATGGCTACACCTTC. Protein: CSVVQANYGYTF.

This chain links TRBV9 with TRBJ2-5, with D possibly called TRBD1 or TRBD2 (5 bases each). Germline-derived CDR1 and CDR2 are SGDLS and YYNGEE. The CDR3 covers 14 residues. The V end was cut by 3 bases, the J end by 5 bases, with 14 bases between. The CDR3 DNA reads as TGTGCCAGCAGCGGACGAGAGGGGTGGGAGACCCAGTACTTC. It specifies CASSGREGWETQYF.

This clone was counted between two and nine times. This rearrangement joins TRBV2 to TRBJ2-3, with 11 bases identical to TRBD2. The CDR3 runs to 17 residues. The junction had 10 bases not matched to a gene; V was cut back by 8 bases and J by 0 bases. Germline V gene lookup returns CDR1 SNHLY and CDR2 FYNNEI. Here the CDR3 DNA reads TGTGCCAGCCAGGGACTAGCGGAACGAACTAGCACAGATACGCAGTATTTT. Translation gives CASQGLAERTSTDTQYF.

The V and J genes are TRBV11-2 and TRBJ2-1; no definite D call. The ends were cut back, 1 base at V and 7 bases at J, with 2 bases in the middle. Germline V CDR1 and CDR2: SGHAT, FQNNGV. This CDR3 has 11 amino acids. The CDR3 protein is CASSLVNEQFF. CDR3 bases: TGTGCCAGCAGCTTAGTTAATGAGCAGTTCTTC.

This chain connects TRBV6-1 to TRBJ1-2, with TRBD1 identical over 10 bases. Germline V gene lookup returns CDR1 MNHNS and CDR2 SASEGT. V dropped 3 bases and J dropped 2; count of bases not matched to a gene: 3. The CDR3 extends over 15 amino acids. CDR3 sequence (DNA): TGTGCCAGCAGTGAGACAGGGGGCGCGAACTATGGCTACACCTTC. Protein product: CASSETGGANYGYTF.

The chain recombines TRBV5-5 with TRBJ1-3; TRBD1 is a possible D gene (5 bases). The V gene's germline CDR1 is SGHKS and CDR2 YYEKEE (reference sequence). This CDR3 has 16 residues. V was pared by 1 base and J by 4 bases, with 15 bases between. The chain's CDR3 is CASSLISVAGGNTIYF. CDR3 nucleotide sequence: TGTGCCAGCAGCTTGATTTCGGTCGCAGGGGGAAACACCATATATTTT.

The chain couples TRBV6-6 to TRBJ2-1; no reliable D call. This CDR3 spans 19 amino acids. Between the trimmed V and J ends, which lost 5 bases and 1 base, there was a span of 24 bases. Looked up from germline, CDR1 is MNHNY and CDR2 is SVGAGI (reference sequence). The CDR3: CASSLQGAFLRLSYNEQFF. In DNA, the CDR3 is TGTGCCAGCAGTCTGCAAGGAGCATTTCTGCGTCTGTCCTACAATGAGCAGTTCTTC.

V is TRBV12-3 or TRBV12-4 and J is TRBJ1-1; D unclear. This CDR3 has 13 amino acids. V was shortened by 2 bases and J by 4 bases, with 8 bases between the two germline ends. CDR3 DNA sequence: TGTGCCAGCAGTTTATGGGTTAGCACTGAAGCTTTCTTT. It codes for CASSLWVSTEAFF.

The rearrangement uses TRBV29-1 and TRBJ2-1, with D perhaps given as TRBD1 or TRBD2 (5 bases each). Germline CDR1 SQVTM, CDR2 ANQGSEA. The length of the CDR3 is 14 residues. V dropped 7 bases and J dropped 1 base, with 14 bases sitting between them. The CDR3 loop is CSAEGRDSYNEQFF. As DNA, the CDR3 is TGCAGCGCCGAGGGCAGGGATTCCTACAATGAGCAGTTCTTC.

The chain uses TRBV5-1 and TRBJ2-5; D uncertain. Germline V gene lookup returns CDR1 SGHRS and CDR2 YFSETQ. The CDR3 is 13 amino acids. V shed 4 bases and J shed 2 bases, with 9 bases lying between them. Written as DNA, the CDR3 is TGCGCCAGCAGCGAGGACGTACAAGAGACCCAGTACTTC. It encodes CASSEDVQETQYF. Filled out from reference TRBV5-1 and TRBJ2-5, the complete variable domain reads KAGVTQTPRYLIKTRGQQVTLSCSPISGHRSVSWYQQTPGQGLQFLFEYFSETQRNKGNFPGRFSGRQFSNSRSEMNVSTLELGDSALYLCASSEDVQETQYFGPGTRLLVL.